These T cell receptor beta chains were read from a single sample in a study of cytomegalovirus exposure and HLA in healthy donors. Generated by immunoSEQ multiplex PCR, the TCRdb table keeps only in-frame clones and is missing some. This table has about 120,000 clones, about 70% appearing once. Sequencing was carried out using PBMCs. The receptors stem from a woman in her twenties or thirties in good health and CMV-seronegative. Both conserved end residues are part of each CDR3. D genes are given only for firm matches. For some rows the clone size is stated as once, few or many, or as a class when expanded; others skip it.

len	v_gene	abundance	d_gene	j_gene	CDR3aa	CDR3nt
13	TRBV6-5	.	.	TRBJ1-1	CASSMSLSTEAFF	TGTGCCAGCAGTATGAGTCTGAGCACTGAAGCTTTCTTT
15	TRBV19	few	.	TRBJ2-7	CASSIARNLRYEQYF	TGTGCCAGTAGTATAGCCAGGAACCTACGATACGAGCAGTACTTC
13	TRBV11-2	.	.	TRBJ1-6	CASSLAQGLTLHF	TGTGCCAGCAGCTTGGCACAGGGCCTCACCCTCCACTTT
15	TRBV15	once	.	TRBJ1-3	CATSRGGASGNTIYF	TGTGCCACCAGCAGAGGGGGAGCCTCTGGAAACACCATATATTTT
13	TRBV4-2	.	.	TRBJ2-5	CASSQDRGQTQYF	TGTGCCAGCAGCCAAGATCGGGGTCAGACCCAGTACTTC
14	TRBV7-8	.	TRBD1	TRBJ1-1	CASSLPQGGTEAFF	TGTGCCAGCAGCTTACCCCAGGGGGGCACTGAAGCTTTCTTT
13	TRBV27	.	.	TRBJ1-2	CASRPRGEYGYTF	TGTGCCAGCAGGCCCCGTGGGGAGTATGGCTACACCTTC
13	TRBV5-1	once	.	TRBJ2-2	CASRTTTTGELFF	TGCGCCAGCCGAACGACTACCACCGGGGAGCTGTTTTTT
14	TRBV18	.	TRBD1	TRBJ1-2	CASSPRTGNYGYTF	TGTGCCAGCTCACCGAGGACAGGGAACTATGGCTACACCTTC
14	TRBV7-8	.	TRBD1	TRBJ1-1	CASSVTGENTEAFF	TGTGCCAGCAGCGTTACAGGGGAGAACACTGAAGCTTTCTTT
13	TRBV30	.	TRBD1	TRBJ1-1	CAYDRGSNTEAFF	TGTGCCTATGACAGGGGATCGAACACTGAAGCTTTCTTT
14	TRBV6-5	.	TRBD1	TRBJ2-3	CASSIGTVTDTQYF	TGTGCCAGCAGCATAGGGACAGTTACAGATACGCAGTATTTT
15	TRBV9	.	TRBD1	TRBJ1-1	CASSRTGWPNTEAFF	TGTGCCAGCAGCAGGACAGGGTGGCCCAACACTGAAGCTTTCTTT
15	TRBV5-6	.	.	TRBJ1-6	CASSSGVWYNSPLHF	TGTGCCAGCAGTTCAGGGGTTTGGTATAATTCACCCCTCCACTTT
15	TRBV7-2	few	.	TRBJ1-4	CASSLGGGGGEKLFF	TGTGCCAGCAGCTTAGGGGGAGGGGGAGGTGAAAAACTGTTTTTT
14	TRBV5-1	once	.	TRBJ1-2	CASSGGAGLYGYTF	TGCGCCAGCAGCGGGGGGGCAGGGCTCTATGGCTACACCTTC
12	TRBV25-1	.	.	TRBJ1-4	CASSEMIGKLFF	TGTGCCAGCAGTGAAATGATCGGAAAACTGTTTTTT
16	TRBV4-2	few	TRBD1	TRBJ2-2	CASSHLGQGGSGELFF	TGTGCCAGCAGCCATCTTGGACAGGGGGGATCCGGGGAGCTGTTTTTT
13	TRBV6-5	.	.	TRBJ2-2	CASSQTLRGELFF	TGTGCCAGCAGTCAAACCCTCCGGGGGGAGCTGTTTTTT
13	TRBV10-2	.	TRBD1	TRBJ1-1	CASGRTGGTEAFF	TGCGCCAGCGGAAGAACAGGGGGGACTGAAGCTTTCTTT
14	TRBV7-9	few	TRBD2	TRBJ2-7	CASSTGTSAYEQYF	TGTGCCAGCAGCACCGGGACTAGTGCGTACGAGCAGTACTTC
14	TRBV2	.	.	TRBJ1-5	CASSGGYSNQPQHF	TGTGCCAGCAGTGGCGGGTATAGCAATCAGCCCCAGCATTTT
14	TRBV29-1	few	TRBD1	TRBJ1-1	CSTKSGTANTEAFF	TGCAGCACCAAATCCGGGACAGCGAACACTGAAGCTTTCTTT
19	TRBV4-2	.	TRBD2	TRBJ2-5	CASSQGRASGGQSLETQYF	TGTGCCAGCAGCCAAGGACGGGCTAGCGGGGGCCAATCATTAGAGACCCAGTACTTC